The next 5 T cell receptor beta chains were all read from a single sample in a study of blood T cell repertoires in COVID-19. Assay: immunoSEQ multiplex PCR; the TCRdb copy retains only in-frame clones and omits some. There are fewer than 100,000 clones in the sample; 84% occur only once, and 20% to 25% lies in the top ten. Source material: peripheral blood. These receptors all come from a woman aged 50 to 60 with acute or convalescent COVID-19.

The chain combines TRBV7-9 with TRBJ2-7, with TRBD1 matching over 7 bases. Germline V gene sequence: CDR1 SEHNR, CDR2 FQNEAQ (reference sequence). The V segment lost 2 bases and the J segment 8 bases; nucleotides outside the gene matches: 3. This CDR3 contains 12 residues. The CDR3 bases are TGTGCCAGCAGCTTAACAGGGGAAAAGCAGTACTTC. This encodes CASSLTGEKQYF. Filled out from reference TRBV7-9 and TRBJ2-7, the complete variable domain reads DTGVSQNPRHKITKRGQNVTFRCDPISEHNRLYWYRQTLGQGPEFLTYFQNEAQLEKSRLLSDRFSAERPKGSFSTLEIQRTEQGDSAMYLCASSLTGEKQYFGPGTRLTVT.

This sequence joins TRBV9 and TRBJ2-5, with 10 bases that match TRBD2. J lost 10 bases, V lost 0 bases, and 3 bases had no gene match. The CDR3 sequence is 13 residues long. Germline V gives CDR1 SGDLS, CDR2 YYNGEE. CDR3 coding DNA: TGTGCCAGCAGCGTAGGGACTAGCGGTTTCCAGTACTTC. As protein: CASSVGTSGFQYF.

The CDR3 sequence is CATSRVIGVKAFF. In nucleotides, the CDR3 is TGTGCCACCAGCAGAGTCATCGGGGTCAAGGCTTTCTTT. The chain recombines TRBV15 with TRBJ1-1; D not resolved. The CDR3 totals 13 residues. Trimming pared 1 base from V and 11 bases from J, leaving 14 bases between. Germline CDR1 is LNHNV and CDR2 is YYDKDF (reference sequence).

This sequence joins TRBV18 and TRBJ1-2; D is unclear. This CDR3 contains 12 residues. CDR1 and CDR2 from the germline V gene are KGHSH and LQKENI. Trimming removed 3 bases at V and 11 bases at J, with 13 bases between. CDR3 sequence reads: CASSPGLGGYTF. The CDR3 DNA reads as TGTGCCAGCTCACCTGGCCTGGGAGGGTACACCTTC.

This clone was detected once. The chain's CDR3 is CAWILKGAQSYGYTF. In DNA form, the CDR3 reads TGTGCCTGGATCCTAAAGGGGGCGCAAAGCTATGGCTACACCTTC. The V call is TRBV30, the J call TRBJ1-2, with TRBD1 matching over 7 bases. There are 15 residues in the CDR3. In germline, CDR1 is GTSNPN, CDR2 SVGIG (reference sequence). The V segment lost 4 bases and the J segment 4 bases; nucleotides outside the gene matches: 12.